This T cell receptor beta chain was captured by sequencing in a study of blood T cell repertoires in COVID-19. Study background: From the United States, Italy and Spain came samples of acute and convalescent COVID-19. Sources were T cells, B-cell-depleted T cells, or PBMCs; the material itself was cDNA or gDNA.

Authors' data handling: Reference gene primer amplification in the assay estimated nucleated cell counts. TCRdb's table, derived via immunoSEQ multiplex PCR, lists solely in-frame clones and lacks some. The V and J calls and clone size were taken over from that table, and D and trimming were inferred from the DNA. The sample lists roughly 200,000 clones, roughly four fifths seen once, with approximately 4.8% in the top ten. Input material: peripheral blood. This clonotype was sampled from a man over 45 with active or convalescent COVID-19.

The CDR3 DNA follows: TGCGCCAGCAGCCAAGTAGTGGGACAACACTCCTACGAGCAGTACTTC. Protein: CASSQVVGQHSYEQYF. V gene TRBV4-3 combines with J gene TRBJ2-7; perhaps TRBD1 as D (6 bases). V lost 1 base and J lost 0, with 13 bases in between. CDR3 size: 16 residues. Germline CDR1 reads LGHNA; CDR2 reads YSLEER.